This TCR beta chain was recorded in a study of naive and memory T cell subsets. The CDR3 contains 15 residues. The germline gives CDR1 MNHNY, CDR2 SVGAGI (reference sequence). V was trimmed by 0 bases and J by 2 bases, leaving 10 bases between them. Both TRBC1 and TRBC2 were covered by a beta constant-region primer of two equimolar oligonucleotides. Four rounds of PCR amplified the ligated cDNA using nested alpha and beta constant-region primers plus SP2. MiXCR was run by TCRdb on the UMI-ligation and nested PCR reads, yielding one entry per CDR3 protein. The table has roughly 80,000 distinct CDR3 sequences, 9% seen once. This clonotype has a count of ten or more.

Input material: naive CD8+ T cells from blood. The clonotype was recovered from a human donor in good health. The chain couples TRBV6-6 to TRBJ2-5; D possibly matches TRBD1 or TRBD2 (5 bases each). Written as DNA, the CDR3 is TGTGCCAGCAGTTACTCGACGGGGCAGCAAGAGACCCAGTACTTC. It encodes CASSYSTGQQETQYF.